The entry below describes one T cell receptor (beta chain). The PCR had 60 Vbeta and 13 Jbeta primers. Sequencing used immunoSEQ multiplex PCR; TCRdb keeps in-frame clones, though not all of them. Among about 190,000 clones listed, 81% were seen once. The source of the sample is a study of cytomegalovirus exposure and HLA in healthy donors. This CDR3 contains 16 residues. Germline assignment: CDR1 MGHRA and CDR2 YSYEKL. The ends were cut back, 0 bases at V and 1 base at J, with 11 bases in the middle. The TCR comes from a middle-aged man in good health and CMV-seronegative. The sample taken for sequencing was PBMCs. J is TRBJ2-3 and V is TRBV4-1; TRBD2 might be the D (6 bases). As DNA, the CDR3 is TGCGCCAGCAGCCAAGATAGGAGGGGAGGCACAGATACGCAGTATTTT. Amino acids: CASSQDRRGGTDTQYF.